These 29 T cell receptor beta chains came from one sample sequenced in a study of cytomegalovirus exposure and HLA in healthy donors. Both 60 Vbeta primers and 13 Jbeta primers went into the PCR. Libraries were prepared by immunoSEQ multiplex PCR; TCRdb keeps only in-frame clonotypes and omits some of them. The sample consists of some 110,000 clones, around three quarters of them appearing once. Sequenced: PBMCs. Receptors were obtained from a middle-aged man in good health and CMV-seronegative.

The gene calls are TRBV14 and TRBJ1-1; 8 bases are shared with TRBD1. The CDR3 has 15 amino acids. Germline V gene sequence: CDR1 SGHDN, CDR2 FVKESK. Trimming cost V 1 base and J 5 bases; bases outside gene matches: 6. The CDR3 spells CASSQGQGARTEAFF. The DNA of the CDR3 is TGTGCCAGCAGCCAAGGGCAGGGGGCGCGAACTGAAGCTTTCTTT.

The chain links TRBV27 to TRBJ1-4, with D tentatively TRBD1 (6 bases). The CDR3 is made up of 15 amino acids. Germline lookup yields CDR1 MNHEY and CDR2 SMNVEV (reference sequence). The V gene lost 5 bases and the J gene lost 0 bases, with 10 bases spanning the gap. The CDR3 loop reads CASSASGATNEKLFF. The CDR3 coding sequence is TGTGCCAGCAGTGCCTCAGGGGCAACTAATGAAAAACTGTTTTTT.

This clone was detected once. This rearrangement joins TRBV7-2 to TRBJ1-1, with D maybe TRBD1 (5 bases). The CDR3 extends over 11 amino acids. Looked up from germline, CDR1 is SGHTA and CDR2 is FQGNSA. The ends were cut back, 4 bases at V and 11 bases at J, with 11 bases in the middle. CDR3 protein: CASSSGLWAFF. For the CDR3, the DNA is TGTGCCAGCAGCTCGGGACTGTGGGCTTTCTTT.

The chain carries TRBV7-9 and TRBJ1-1, with unresolved D. The V gene's germline CDR1 is SEHNR and CDR2 FQNEAQ (reference sequence). V shed 1 base and J shed 7 bases, with 7 bases lying between them. The length of the CDR3 is 12 residues. CDR3 coding DNA: TGTGCCAGCAGCTTAGATCCGGGTGAAGCTTTCTTT. Protein product: CASSLDPGEAFF.

Notes on this clone: Other nucleotide sequences from this sample produce the same CDR3. The V call is TRBV7-8, the J call TRBJ1-5; tentative D call: TRBD1 (5 bases). Trimming cost V 5 bases and J 4 bases, with 15 bases left between them. The CDR3 has 15 amino acids. Germline V lookup: CDR1 SGHVS, CDR2 FQNEAQ. Here the CDR3 DNA reads TGTGCCAGCAGCCAAGCGCGGGGGGTAAATCAGCCCCAGCATTTT. It translates to CASSQARGVNQPQHF.

The chain couples TRBV9 to TRBJ2-5; no definite D call. Judging by the DNA end, TRBJ2-7 fits better; the J call may be wrong. The CDR3 totals 13 residues. Germline CDR1 reads SGDLS; CDR2 reads YYNGEE. This chain's CDR3 is CASSPQVLGEQYF. DNA for the CDR3: TGTGCCAGCAGCCCCCAGGTCCTTGGCGAGCAGTACTTC.

This clone has more than one count but fewer than ten. This chain joins TRBV28 and TRBJ2-2; D unclear. Looked up from germline, CDR1 is MDHEN and CDR2 is SYDVKM. The CDR3 loop spans 14 amino acids. The ends were cut back, 4 bases at V and 6 bases at J, with 12 bases in the middle. In DNA form, the CDR3 reads TGTGCCAGCAGTTGGCAGCGTTCGGCCGGGGAGCTGTTTTTT. It translates to CASSWQRSAGELFF.

The chain carries TRBV7-8 and TRBJ1-2; D may be TRBD1 (5 bases). The germline V and J ends were trimmed by 1 base and 2 bases, with 17 bases remaining between them. CDR3 length: 17 amino acids. Looked up from germline, CDR1 is SGHVS and CDR2 is FQNEAQ. The CDR3 here is CASSLEGQLRVNYGYTF. Written as DNA, the CDR3 is TGTGCCAGCAGCTTAGAGGGTCAACTCAGGGTGAACTATGGCTACACCTTC.

This clone has a single count. The rearrangement uses TRBV4-3 and TRBJ2-7, with D possibly TRBD2 on 5 matching bases. CDR3 length: 13 amino acids. Germline lookup yields CDR1 LGHNA and CDR2 YSLEER. V gave up 1 base and J gave up 3 bases, with 7 bases separating them. The CDR3 is CASSQARGYEQYF. CDR3 in DNA: TGCGCCAGCAGCCAAGCACGGGGCTACGAGCAGTACTTC.

This clone was picked up a small number of times. Other nucleotide sequences in the sample specify the same CDR3. The chain carries TRBV4-1 and TRBJ2-3; TRBD1 aligns across 8 bases. The germline V gene has CDR1 MGHRA and CDR2 YSYEKL. The CDR3 has 15 residues. V shed 2 bases and J 1 base; nucleotides not matched to a gene: 2. The CDR3 coding sequence is TGCGCCAGCAGCCAAATGGACAGGGGCACAGATACGCAGTATTTT. Translated, it gives CASSQMDRGTDTQYF.

The chain is built from TRBV6-6 and TRBJ2-7; D is undetermined. V lost 2 bases and J lost 2, with 7 bases in between. This CDR3 contains 13 residues. Germline loops: CDR1 MNHNY, CDR2 SVGAGI (reference sequence). CDR3 residues: CASSYEAPYEQYF. CDR3 nucleotides: TGTGCCAGCAGTTACGAGGCCCCCTACGAGCAGTACTTC.

This chain links TRBV7-2 with TRBJ2-5, with TRBD2 as a possible D gene (6 bases). Germline loops: CDR1 SGHTA, CDR2 FQGNSA. The CDR3 runs to 16 residues. Trimming took 5 bases from V and 5 from J, leaving 21 bases between them. The CDR3 DNA is TGTGCCAGCAGCCCCCCATGGAGGGACGGGGCGGAGACCCAGTACTTC. Protein sequence: CASSPPWRDGAETQYF.

This clone was seen a few times. V is TRBV27 and J is TRBJ2-7; maybe TRBD2 (5 bases). The CDR3 spans 13 residues. Germline-derived CDR1 and CDR2 are MNHEY and SMNVEV (reference sequence). With 6 bases removed from V and 2 bases from J, the gap between germline ends came to 11 bases. The CDR3, as DNA: TGTGCCAGCAGGAGGGTCTCGGCCTACGAGCAGTACTTC. Protein sequence: CASRRVSAYEQYF.

V usage is TRBV5-5 and J usage is TRBJ2-7; unclear D gene. The CDR3 totals 13 residues. CDR1 is SGHKS, CDR2 YYEKEE, per germline (reference sequence). The V end lost 6 bases, the J end lost 5 bases, and 15 bases lay between the germline ends. CDR3 nucleotides: TGTGCCAGCACCCTGAGTCGTACGGACGAGCAGTACTTC. This sequence encodes CASTLSRTDEQYF. Combining the CDR3 with reference TRBV5-5 and TRBJ2-7 gives the whole variable domain DAGVTQSPTHLIKTRGQQVTLRCSPISGHKSVSWYQQVLGQGPQFIFQYYEKEERGRGNFPDRFSARQFPNYSSELNVNALLLGDSALYLCASTLSRTDEQYFGPGTRLTVT.

V is TRBV19 and J is TRBJ1-2; 7 positions agree with TRBD1. Germline lookup yields CDR1 LNHDA and CDR2 SQIVND (reference sequence). V trimming: 3 bases; J trimming: 6 bases; junction bases outside the gene matches: 7. CDR3 length: 14 amino acids. Written as DNA, the CDR3 is TGTGCCAGTAGTATTGGAAGGGGGCGGGATGGCTACACCTTC. It specifies CASSIGRGRDGYTF.

The chain joins TRBV4-3 to TRBJ2-2, with 8 bases that match TRBD1. Germline lookup yields CDR1 LGHNA and CDR2 YSLEER. V was clipped by 3 bases and J by 3 bases; unmatched bases: 3. The length of the CDR3 is 15 residues. The CDR3 DNA is TGCGCCAGCAGCCAGGGGGACAGGCACACCGGGGAGCTGTTTTTT. Amino acid sequence: CASSQGDRHTGELFF.

In DNA form, the CDR3 reads TGTGCCAGCAGTGTTACAGGCACTCTCACAGATACGCAGTATTTT. Its protein product is CASSVTGTLTDTQYF. This rearrangement joins TRBV6-1 to TRBJ2-3; D is perhaps TRBD1 (5 bases). V was cut by 4 bases and J by 2 bases, with 13 bases left in between. CDR1 is MNHNS, CDR2 SASEGT, per germline. The CDR3 extends over 15 amino acids.

This sequence joins TRBV19 and TRBJ2-1; D is possibly TRBD1 (6 bases). V gave up 7 bases and J gave up 2 bases, with 15 bases separating them. There are 15 residues in the CDR3. The V gene's germline CDR1 is LNHDA and CDR2 SQIVND (reference sequence). The CDR3, as DNA: TGTGCCAGTACTACCGGGACATACGCCTACAATGAGCAGTTCTTC. Amino acids: CASTTGTYAYNEQFF.

This chain joins TRBV27 and TRBJ1-2; 8 bases are a match to TRBD1. The CDR3 runs 15 residues. From germline, CDR1 is MNHEY and CDR2 SMNVEV (reference sequence). J was trimmed by 8 bases and V by 4 bases; bases with no gene match: 12. As DNA, the CDR3 is TGTGCCAGCAGTTCAAGGATTCAGGGGGCGCGCGGCTACACCTTC. Translation gives CASSSRIQGARGYTF.

The chain couples TRBV28 to TRBJ1-2; D gene uncertain. The germline V gene encodes CDR1 MDHEN and CDR2 SYDVKM. Trimming took off 7 bases at V and 6 bases at J, with 12 bases between the two ends. The CDR3 sequence is 12 residues long. CDR3 sequence (DNA): TGTGCCAGCAACGAGGGCGGGGATGGCTACACCTTC. Translation gives CASNEGGDGYTF.

In this sample, this clone turned up many times. The CDR3 DNA sequence: TGTGCCAGCAGTTACTCGGCGGAATACAATGAGCAGTTCTTC. As protein: CASSYSAEYNEQFF. V and J are TRBV6-6 and TRBJ2-1; D not certain. The CDR3 covers 14 residues. Trimming took 0 bases from V and 4 from J, leaving 7 bases between them. Per germline, CDR1 MNHNY and CDR2 SVGAGI (reference sequence).

The rearrangement uses TRBV19 and TRBJ1-3, with D perhaps TRBD1 (5 bases). Germline assignment: CDR1 LNHDA and CDR2 SQIVND (reference sequence). This CDR3 has 15 residues. With 4 bases removed from V and 1 base from J, the gap between germline ends came to 11 bases. The CDR3: CASSTPGISGNTIYF. The CDR3 bases are TGTGCCAGTAGTACTCCAGGGATTTCTGGAAACACCATATATTTT.

The CDR3 coding sequence is TGTGCCAGCAGCTCGGACAACAATCAGCCCCAGCATTTT. Translated: CASSSDNNQPQHF. The chain carries TRBV7-2 and TRBJ1-5; D possibly corresponds to TRBD1 (5 bases). The CDR3 has 13 residues. The germline V gene has CDR1 SGHTA and CDR2 FQGNSA. V was cut by 4 bases and J by 3 bases, with 7 bases left in between.

The V gene is TRBV5-1, the J gene TRBJ2-3, with TRBD1 matching over 9 bases. From germline, CDR1 is SGHRS and CDR2 YFSETQ. This CDR3 region has 15 residues. Trimming cost V 4 bases and J 5 bases; bases outside gene matches: 8. For the CDR3, the DNA is TGCGCCAGCAGCGACCGGGACAGGGTCATAGATACGCAGTATTTT. Protein product: CASSDRDRVIDTQYF.

The gene calls are TRBV7-9 and TRBJ1-2; D not resolved. This CDR3 comprises 18 residues. The germline V gene encodes CDR1 SEHNR and CDR2 FQNEAQ (reference sequence). The V end lost 6 bases, the J end lost 0 bases, and 23 bases lay between the germline ends. CDR3: CASSEFATGSNANYGYTF. The CDR3 coding sequence is TGTGCCAGCAGTGAATTCGCCACGGGTTCTAACGCTAACTATGGCTACACCTTC.

V and J are TRBV7-2 and TRBJ1-5; tentatively, D is TRBD1 (6 bases). The CDR3 is 15 amino acids. With 5 bases removed from V and 1 base from J, the gap between germline ends came to 12 bases. The V gene's germline CDR1 is SGHTA and CDR2 FQGNSA. The CDR3 DNA reads TGTGCCAGCAGCCTGGACAGACTCAGCAATCAGCCCCAGCATTTT. It codes for CASSLDRLSNQPQHF.

The chain joins TRBV7-3 to TRBJ2-1; 10 nucleotides align to TRBD2. There are 14 residues in the CDR3. The V gene end was trimmed by 4 bases and the J gene end by 7 bases; junction bases not matched to a gene: 4. CDR1 is SGHTA, CDR2 FQGTGA, per germline. The CDR3: CASSSKRGGNEQFF. Here the CDR3 DNA reads TGTGCCAGCAGCTCGAAGCGGGGGGGTAATGAGCAGTTCTTC.

The chain is built from TRBV6-1 and TRBJ2-4, with D tentatively TRBD1 (7 bases). This CDR3 has 14 amino acids. Germline CDR1 and CDR2: MNHNS and SASEGT. V was shortened by 2 bases and J by 7 bases, with 12 bases between the two germline ends. The CDR3 spells CASSEKGAGNIQYF. In DNA, the CDR3 is TGTGCCAGCAGTGAAAAGGGGGCGGGGAACATTCAGTACTTC.

The chain joins TRBV19 to TRBJ1-2, with D possibly matching TRBD1 (5 bases). Germline CDR1 LNHDA, CDR2 SQIVND (reference sequence). The CDR3 is 14 amino acids. Trimming took 7 bases from V and 2 from J, leaving 14 bases between them. CDR3 loop: CASKRGTPNYGYTF. In DNA form, the CDR3 reads TGTGCCAGTAAAAGGGGCACCCCAAACTATGGCTACACCTTC.